This T cell receptor (beta chain) emerged from a study of T cell changes during pregnancy in multiple sclerosis. The CDR3 has 13 residues. Per the germline V gene, CDR1 is KGHSH and CDR2 is LQKENI. V was pared by 2 bases and J by 10 bases, with 12 bases between. The data were produced by immunoSEQ multiplex PCR, yet TCRdb's version contains in-frame clones alone and is incomplete. In the table there are tens of thousands of clones, roughly 89% of which are singletons. The sequence was collected from a female donor with multiple sclerosis, enrolled in a pregnancy study. The chain is built from TRBV18 and TRBJ2-1; D may be TRBD1 (6 bases). This material consisted of peripheral blood, taken in the second trimester of pregnancy. The CDR3 loop reads CASSPGQPREQFF. DNA of the CDR3: TGTGCCAGCTCACCAGGACAGCCAAGGGAGCAGTTCTTC.